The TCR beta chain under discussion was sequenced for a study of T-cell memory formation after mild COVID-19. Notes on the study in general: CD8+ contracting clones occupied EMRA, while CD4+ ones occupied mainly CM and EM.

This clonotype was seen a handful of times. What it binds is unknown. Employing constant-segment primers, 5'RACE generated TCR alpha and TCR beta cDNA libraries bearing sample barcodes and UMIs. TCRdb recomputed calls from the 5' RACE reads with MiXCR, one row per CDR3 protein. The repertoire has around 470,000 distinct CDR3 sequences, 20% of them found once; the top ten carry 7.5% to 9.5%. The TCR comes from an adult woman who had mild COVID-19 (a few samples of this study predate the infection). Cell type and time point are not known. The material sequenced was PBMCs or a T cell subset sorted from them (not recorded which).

The CDR3 bases are TGTGCCAGCAGCGTCGAACGACTCCACACTGGGGCCAACGTCCTGACTTTC. Protein sequence: CASSVERLHTGANVLTF. The chain is built from TRBV9 and TRBJ2-6; D call uncertain. The CDR3 extends over 17 amino acids. Germline CDR1 SGDLS, CDR2 YYNGEE. V was trimmed by 2 bases and J by 2 bases, leaving 14 bases between them.